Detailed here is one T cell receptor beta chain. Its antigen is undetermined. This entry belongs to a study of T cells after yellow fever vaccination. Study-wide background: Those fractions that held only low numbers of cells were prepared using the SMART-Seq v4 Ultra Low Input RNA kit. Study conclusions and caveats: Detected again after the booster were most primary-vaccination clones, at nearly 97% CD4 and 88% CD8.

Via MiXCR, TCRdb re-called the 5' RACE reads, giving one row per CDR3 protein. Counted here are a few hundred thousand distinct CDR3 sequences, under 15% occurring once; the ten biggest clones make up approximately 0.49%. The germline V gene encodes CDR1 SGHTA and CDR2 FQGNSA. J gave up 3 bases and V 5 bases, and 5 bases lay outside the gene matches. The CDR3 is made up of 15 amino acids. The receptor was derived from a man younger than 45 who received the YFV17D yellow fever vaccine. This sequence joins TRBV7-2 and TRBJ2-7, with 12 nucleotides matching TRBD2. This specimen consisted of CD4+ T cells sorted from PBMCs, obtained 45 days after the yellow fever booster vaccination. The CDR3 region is CASSPPGLAGYEQYF. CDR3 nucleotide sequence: TGTGCCAGCAGCCCTCCGGGACTAGCGGGCTACGAGCAGTACTTC.